This T cell receptor (beta chain) was profiled in a study of blood T cell repertoires in COVID-19 (TCRdb year 2020). Concerning the study at large: Samples from collaborators originated in the United States, Italy and Spain and spanned both the acute and convalescent phases of COVID-19. The prospective study material was composed of cDNA or gDNA derived from T cells, B-cell-depleted T cells, or PBMCs. The repertoires were released in a freely available public database intended as a resource for research on the immune response to SARS-CoV-2. Nearly every sample came with metadata listing a de-identified subject ID, COVID-19 status, age in years and sex. HLA class I and class II types, where available, came from metadata supplied by the sample provider rather than from assay-based typing. Samples came from the ongoing ImmuneRACE study (first 160 participants) plus 1,254 subjects from 6 global collaborators. Subjects who had been exposed to COVID-19, were actively infected with it, or had recovered from it provided the deeply sampled blood TCRbeta repertoires that made up the dataset. Here is what the overall study found, with its caveats: The amount of clinical and demographic metadata varied by source and participant and was provided uncurated.

One collaborating source in Seattle enrolled patients during active infection and followed them longitudinally through the course of disease. Collaborating institutions collected whole blood in K2EDTA tubes following their own protocols. For TCRbeta analysis, collaborators shipped samples in one of three forms: frozen whole blood, isolated PBMCs, or DNA extracted from either of those sample types. TCRbeta CDR3 regions were amplified from genomic DNA using the immunoSEQ Assay, a bias-controlled multiplex PCR. Concerning the study's data processing: Within the assay, amplification of reference gene primers was used to estimate how many nucleated cells each sample contained. Sequence reads were collapsed and filtered to measure the absolute abundance of every unique TCRbeta CDR3 rearrangement. For each sample, productive Simpson clonality was calculated as the square root of Simpson's diversity index over productive rearrangements. The table comes from immuneACCESS by way of TCRdb, which keeps in-frame sequences with V and J called. Part of the clones is missing from these tables; in studies checked, under half for an unresolved V gene and the rest for unknown reasons. V and J calls and clone size follow that table, whereas D and trimming were derived from the DNA. This sample lists about 410,000 clones; about 89% were detected once. In total, the top ten clones hold about 1.4% of the sample.

Based on the germline V gene (reference sequence), the CDR1 and CDR2 sequences are LNHDA and SQIVND. CDR3 length: 14 amino acids, cysteine to phenylalanine. Only CDR3 DNA remains: 42 bases, in frame from the first base. In regard to this clone: The antigen this receptor binds is unknown. A read error may produce the germline difference seen at one junction end.

The receptor chain draws on TRBV19 and TRBJ1-3, with the D gene too uncertain to name. The sequencing sample was made of peripheral blood. The sequence was collected from a woman in her forties with COVID-19, enrolled during active disease. At the DNA level, the sequence is TGTGCCAGTGGTATCGGAGGAACTGGAAACACCATATATTTT. This is translated as CASGIGGTGNTIYF.